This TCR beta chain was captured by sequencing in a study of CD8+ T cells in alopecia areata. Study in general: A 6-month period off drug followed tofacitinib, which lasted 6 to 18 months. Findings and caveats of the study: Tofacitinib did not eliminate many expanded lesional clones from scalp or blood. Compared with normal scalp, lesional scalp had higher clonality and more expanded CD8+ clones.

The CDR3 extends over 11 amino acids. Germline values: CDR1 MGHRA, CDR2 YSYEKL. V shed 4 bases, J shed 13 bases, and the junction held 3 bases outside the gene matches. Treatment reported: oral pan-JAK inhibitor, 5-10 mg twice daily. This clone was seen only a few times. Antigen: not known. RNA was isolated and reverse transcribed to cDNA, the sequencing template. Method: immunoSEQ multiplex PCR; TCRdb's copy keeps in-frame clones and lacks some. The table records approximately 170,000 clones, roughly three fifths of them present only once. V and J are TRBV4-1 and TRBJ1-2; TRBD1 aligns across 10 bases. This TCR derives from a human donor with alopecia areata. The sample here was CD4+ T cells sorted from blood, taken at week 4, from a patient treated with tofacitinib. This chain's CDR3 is CASSRDRGLTF. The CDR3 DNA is TGCGCCAGCAGCCGAGACAGGGGGCTCACCTTC.